A selection of T cell receptor beta chains follows, all from one sample in a study of molecular identifiers for immune sequencing clone quantification. TCRdb used MiXCR to reprocess the PCR reads, holding one entry per CDR3 protein. The repertoire includes some 590,000 distinct CDR3 sequences, roughly 25% of them detected once, and 0.78% sits in the top ten. Input material: naive CD8+ T cells from blood, with Jurkat cell RNA spiked in. These receptors all stem from a human donor in good health. Some libraries in this study had Jurkat cell RNA spiked in. CDR3s include the opening cysteine and the closing phenylalanine or tryptophan. D genes are given only for firm matches. Where a row states a size, it is once, few, many or the class of an expanded clone; other rows omit it.

J | D | V | size | CDR3 | DNA
TRBJ2-7 | TRBD1 | TRBV27 | few | CASSPTRVQGVGSYEQYF | TGTGCCAGCAGTCCAACCCGCGTACAGGGGGTTGGATCCTACGAGCAGTACTTC
TRBJ1-5 | TRBD1 | TRBV27 | NA | CASGTVPTQPQHF | TGTGCCAGCGGGACAGTACCCACTCAGCCCCAGCATTTT
TRBJ1-1 | NA | TRBV2 | few | CASTEGSGREEAFF | TGTGCCAGCACCGAAGGGTCAGGGCGCGAGGAAGCTTTCTTT
TRBJ2-3 | TRBD2 | TRBV19 | few | CASSILAGVADTQYF | TGTGCCAGTAGTATACTAGCGGGAGTGGCAGATACGCAGTATTTT
TRBJ2-6 | NA | TRBV4-3 | NA | CARRPPPRVASGAHVLPF | NA
TRBJ1-5 | NA | TRBV2 | few | CASTTSPYSNQPQHF | TGTGCCAGCACCACGAGCCCTTATAGCAATCAGCCCCAGCATTTT
TRBJ2-3 | NA | TRBV7-3 | NA | CASSPTRGTDTQYF | TGTGCCAGCAGCCCCACCCGGGGCACAGATACGCAGTATTTT
TRBJ2-1 | NA | TRBV11-2 | many | CASSGTRDNEQFF | TGTGCCAGCAGCGGAACTAGGGACAATGAGCAGTTCTTC
TRBJ1-6 | NA | TRBV20-1 | many | CSARVAGFEGNYSPLHF | TGCAGTGCTAGAGTCGCGGGGTTCGAAGGGAATTATTCACCCCTCCACTTT
TRBJ2-3 | TRBD2 | TRBV7-9 | many | CASSLAAGGAPQYF | TGTGCCAGCAGCTTAGCGGCGGGAGGTGCCCCGCAGTATTTT
TRBJ2-1 | TRBD2 | TRBV11-3 | few | CASSQGLAGVLFF | TGTGCCAGCAGCCAGGGACTAGCGGGAGTCCTGTTCTTC
TRBJ1-1 | TRBD1 | TRBV24-1 | many | CATSDGTGEAFF | TGTGCCACCAGTGATGGGACAGGTGAAGCTTTCTTT
TRBJ1-1 | TRBD1 | TRBV15 | many | CATRQKEGARIMNTEAFF | TGTGCCACCCGGCAAAAAGAGGGGGCGCGGATAATGAACACTGAAGCTTTCTTT
TRBJ1-1 | NA | TRBV27 | NA | CASSNMLGHRATEAFF | TGTGCCAGCAGCAACATGTTGGGACACCGGGCCACTGAAGCTTTCTTT
TRBJ2-5 | NA | TRBV19 | few | CASSTQDQETQYF | TGTGCCAGTAGTACTCAGGACCAAGAGACCCAGTACTTC
TRBJ1-1 | NA | TRBV2 | NA | CASSPVSSNTEAFF | TGTGCCAGCAGCCCCGTTAGCTCGAACACTGAAGCTTTCTTT
TRBJ2-1 | NA | TRBV2 | many | CAGRPGAYNEQFF | TGTGCCGGCAGGCCCGGGGCCTACAATGAGCAGTTCTTC
TRBJ1-5 | NA | TRBV6-2/TRBV6-3 | few | CASSYPGADRPNQPQHF | TGTGCCAGCAGTTACCCCGGGGCCGACAGGCCAAATCAGCCCCAGCATTTT
TRBJ1-2 | NA | TRBV29-1 | many | CSVGDGADYGYTF | TGCAGCGTTGGGGACGGGGCAGACTATGGCTACACCTTC
TRBJ2-7 | NA | TRBV4-3 | many | CASSQDDRTTWEQYF | TGCGCCAGCAGCCAAGATGATAGGACAACCTGGGAGCAGTACTTC
TRBJ2-1 | TRBD2 | TRBV29-1 | NA | CSARLAGGPDNEQFF | TGCAGCGCCAGACTAGCGGGAGGGCCGGACAATGAGCAGTTCTTC
TRBJ2-2 | NA | TRBV9 | few | CASSVGRGTGELFF | TGTGCCAGCAGCGTAGGGAGAGGGACCGGGGAGCTGTTTTTT
TRBJ1-5 | TRBD1 | TRBV24-1 | many | CATSQTGLGQPQHF | TGTGCCACCAGCCAGACAGGGTTGGGTCAGCCCCAGCATTTT
TRBJ2-7 | NA | TRBV20-1 | many | CSAWERTVYEQYF | TGCAGTGCTTGGGAGAGGACTGTCTACGAGCAGTACTTC
TRBJ1-1 | NA | TRBV14 | many | CASSPLPGIAPNTEAFF | TGTGCCAGCAGCCCCCTTCCGGGGATAGCGCCGAACACTGAAGCTTTCTTT
TRBJ2-7 | TRBD2 | TRBV5-6 | NA | CASSLPTAGAGSYEQYF | TGTGCCAGCAGCTTACCTACTGCGGGAGCGGGCTCCTACGAGCAGTACTTC
TRBJ1-1 | NA | TRBV24-1 | NA | CATSDGRSMNTEAFF | TGTGCCACCAGTGACGGGAGGAGCATGAACACTGAAGCTTTCTTT
TRBJ2-7 | TRBD1 | TRBV30 | NA | CAWSDRVFEYEQYF | TGTGCCTGGTCGGACAGGGTCTTTGAGTACGAGCAGTACTTC
TRBJ2-1 | TRBD2 | TRBV20-1 | once | CSATGASGRRLEQFF | TGCAGTGCTACCGGGGCTAGCGGGAGGCGGTTGGAGCAGTTCTTC
TRBJ2-5 | TRBD1 | TRBV9 | many | CASSGDRGETQYF | TGTGCCAGCAGCGGGGACAGGGGAGAGACCCAGTACTTC
TRBJ2-5 | TRBD2 | TRBV29-1 | many | CSVEDWTSGTQETQYF | TGCAGCGTTGAAGATTGGACTAGCGGGACTCAAGAGACCCAGTACTTC
TRBJ2-7 | NA | TRBV13 | few | CASSSTHGYEQYF | TGTGCCAGCAGCTCTACTCACGGTTACGAGCAGTACTTC
TRBJ1-2 | TRBD1 | TRBV19 | NA | CASTTGGNGYTF | TGTGCCAGTACTACAGGGGGCAATGGCTACACCTTC
TRBJ1-3 | NA | TRBV30 | many | CAWDGSGNTIYF | TGTGCCTGGGACGGATCTGGAAACACCATATATTTT
TRBJ2-3 | NA | TRBV13 | NA | CASSKDRRGGTDTQYF | TGTGCCAGCAGCAAAGACAGGAGAGGAGGCACAGATACGCAGTATTTT
TRBJ2-7 | TRBD2 | TRBV6-5 | NA | CASSRPRLAGDLGWEQYF | TGTGCCAGCAGTCGACCGCGACTAGCGGGAGATTTAGGTTGGGAGCAGTACTTC
TRBJ1-1 | NA | TRBV14 | many | CASRLLLNTEAFF | TGTGCCAGCAGGCTGCTTTTGAACACTGAAGCTTTCTTT
TRBJ2-7 | NA | TRBV5-3 | NA | CAGSLGTAGEQYF | TGTGCCGGCAGCTTGGGGACGGCCGGGGAGCAGTACTTC
TRBJ2-7 | NA | TRBV7-9 | many | CASSPAGYEQYF | TGCGCCAGCAGCCCGGCGGGATACGAGCAGTACTTC